This TCR beta chain is from a study of shared clonotypes between healthy human individuals. Of note for this clone: What it recognizes is unknown.

Method: immunoSEQ multiplex PCR; TCRdb's copy keeps in-frame clones and lacks some. The sample carries a few million clones, roughly nine tenths recorded once. Study-level findings and limits: Memory subsets generally showed lower estimated richness than naive subsets.

V lost 1 base, J lost 3 bases, and 14 bases lay in between. CDR3 length: 15 residues. Per germline, CDR1 SGHKS and CDR2 YYEKEE (reference sequence). The material sequenced was naive CD4+ T cells sorted from blood. Documented subset: CD45RA+ positively selected. The TCR comes from a man in his late teens or twenties in good health. This chain joins TRBV5-5 and TRBJ2-7; D is unclear. The CDR3: CASSLFYNSLYEQYF. The CDR3 DNA reads TGTGCCAGCAGCTTGTTTTATAACAGCCTCTACGAGCAGTACTTC.